Below are 25 T cell receptor beta chains sequenced from a single sample in a study of blood T cells in healthy people across ages. Combining a sample-barcoded 5' primer with a J-beta primer mix, a second PCR ran for roughly 7 to 12 cycles. From the 5' RACE reads, TCRdb called clonotypes with MiXCR, one entry per CDR3 protein. This sample has 900,000 to 950,000 distinct CDR3 sequences, with just under 30% found just once. These data also formed part of another study, on T cells of mothers and their children.

Specimen: blood. The receptors were sampled from a woman in her forties in good health.

The chain joins TRBV10-3 to TRBJ2-1, with TRBD1 matching over 7 bases. Germline V gene data show CDR1 as ENHRY and CDR2 as SYGVKD. There are 15 residues in the CDR3. Trimming cost V 6 bases and J 0 bases; bases outside gene matches: 5. CDR3 coding DNA: TGTGCCATCAGCCCACAGGGGTACTCCTACAATGAGCAGTTCTTC. This sequence encodes CAISPQGYSYNEQFF.

The rearrangement links TRBV18 to TRBJ2-5; D is unclear. The CDR3 spans 14 residues. The V gene's germline CDR1 is KGHSH and CDR2 LQKENI. Trimming took 0 bases from V and 2 from J, leaving 7 bases between them. CDR3 sequence reads: CASSPPRPQETQYF. In DNA, the CDR3 is TGTGCCAGCTCACCACCGAGGCCGCAAGAGACCCAGTACTTC. Based on the CDR3 plus reference TRBV18 and TRBJ2-5, the full variable domain is NAGVMQNPRHLVRRRGQEARLRCSPMKGHSHVYWYRQLPEEGLKFMVYLQKENIIDESGMPKERFSAEFPKEGPSILRIQQVVRGDSAAYFCASSPPRPQETQYFGPGTRLLVL.

The chain has TRBV2 and TRBJ1-2; no definite D call. The CDR3 covers 14 residues. With 6 bases removed from V and 4 bases from J, the gap between germline ends came to 15 bases. The germline CDR1 and CDR2 sequences are SNHLY and FYNNEI. The CDR3 region is CASSRVQEGYGYTF. CDR3 bases: TGTGCCAGCAGCCGGGTCCAAGAAGGCTATGGCTACACCTTC.

The chain uses TRBV20-1 and TRBJ1-6; D unresolved. Trimming left V 6 bases short and J 10 bases short, with 19 bases between. The CDR3 contains 14 residues. CDR1 and CDR2 from the germline V gene are DFQATT and SNEGSKA (reference sequence). The CDR3 DNA is TGCAGTGCCAAGCCAGGCTCGGAGGGATCACCCCTCCACTTT. Encoded protein: CSAKPGSEGSPLHF.

This clonotype was observed a few times. The chain has TRBV2 and TRBJ1-1; possible D gene TRBD1, 6 bases. The germline V gene has CDR1 SNHLY and CDR2 FYNNEI. V lost 8 bases, J lost 0 bases, and 13 bases lay in between. The CDR3 has 14 residues. CDR3: CASGRTVLNTEAFF. CDR3 nucleotides: TGTGCCAGCGGCAGGACAGTTTTGAACACTGAAGCTTTCTTT.

This clonotype has a single count. The chain recombines TRBV12-3 or TRBV12-4 with TRBJ2-1; TRBD1 matches 7 bases. Trimming at V came to 4 bases and at J to 1 base, leaving 10 bases not matched to a gene. The CDR3 covers 17 residues. The CDR3 loop is CASSSPPPGQSYNEQFF. The DNA for the CDR3 is TGTGCCAGCAGTTCCCCGCCCCCGGGACAGTCCTACAATGAGCAGTTCTTC.

This clonotype occurred a few times. The chain uses TRBV27 and TRBJ2-3; unclear D gene. The ends were cut back, 0 bases at V and 2 bases at J, with 15 bases in the middle. There are 17 residues in the CDR3. CDR1 and CDR2 from the germline V gene are MNHEY and SMNVEV (reference sequence). The CDR3 spells CASSLSPPFLSTDTQYF. CDR3 nucleotide sequence: TGTGCCAGCAGTTTATCGCCCCCTTTCCTTTCCACAGATACGCAGTATTTT.

The rearrangement links TRBV6-2 or TRBV6-3 to TRBJ1-2; maybe TRBD1 (5 bases). The CDR3 totals 14 residues. V lost 2 bases, J lost 4 bases, and 11 bases lay in between. CDR1 and CDR2 from the germline V gene are MNHEY and SVGEGT. CDR3 amino acids: CASSYVDSGYGYTF. Here the CDR3 DNA reads TGTGCCAGCAGTTACGTAGACAGTGGCTATGGCTACACCTTC.

This chain links TRBV20-1 with TRBJ2-7, with TRBD2 matching over 12 bases. Trimming cost V 5 bases and J 6 bases; bases outside gene matches: 14. The V gene's germline CDR1 is DFQATT and CDR2 SNEGSKA (reference sequence). This CDR3 contains 16 residues. CDR3 in DNA: TGCAGTGCTCCCCACGGGGCTAGCGGGGGGGCTGGCGAGCAGTACTTC. Protein: CSAPHGASGGAGEQYF.

This clonotype was counted only a few times. One end of the junction fails to match germline, which may point to a read error. The gene calls are TRBV7-9 and TRBJ1-1; the match to TRBD1 covers 8 bases. CDR3 size: 13 residues. Germline V lookup: CDR1 SEHNR, CDR2 FQNEAQ (reference sequence). CDR3 DNA sequence: TGTGCCAGCAGCATGACAGGGGTCACTAAAGCTTTCTTT. It yields the protein CASSMTGVTKAFF.

This clonotype appeared a few times. V usage is TRBV28 and J usage is TRBJ2-7, with 7 bases matching TRBD2. After removal of 7 bases from V and 0 bases from J, the junction contained 6 bases not matched to a gene. This CDR3 has 14 amino acids. The germline CDR1 and CDR2 sequences are MDHEN and SYDVKM. The CDR3 loop reads CASKVGGSSYEQYF. For the CDR3, the DNA is TGTGCCAGCAAAGTCGGGGGGAGCTCCTACGAGCAGTACTTC.

The chain couples TRBV7-2 to TRBJ2-4; TRBD2 is a possible D gene (6 bases). The CDR3 length is 15 residues. V gave up 5 bases and J gave up 10 bases, with 21 bases separating them. Germline V gene data show CDR1 as SGHTA and CDR2 as FQGNSA. This CDR3 is CASSGTGTPGRIQYF. As DNA, the CDR3 is TGTGCCAGCAGCGGCACCGGGACGCCGGGGAGGATTCAGTACTTC.

The chain couples TRBV10-1 to TRBJ2-7, with 8 bases fitting TRBD2. From germline, CDR1 is WNHNN and CDR2 SYGVQD (reference sequence). With 6 bases clipped from V and 0 bases from J, the junction kept 7 bases outside the gene matches. The CDR3 covers 15 residues. The CDR3 bases are TGCGCCAGCAGATTAGCGGGATACAGCTCCTACGAGCAGTACTTC. Translated: CASRLAGYSSYEQYF.

The chain links TRBV6-2 or TRBV6-3 to TRBJ2-1; the D gene is possibly TRBD2 (6 bases). The germline V gene encodes CDR1 MNHEY and CDR2 SVGEGT. V was pared by 2 bases and J by 4 bases, with 12 bases between. The CDR3 is made up of 15 amino acids. Here the CDR3 reads CASSYNSGRYNEQFF. The CDR3 nucleotides read TGTGCCAGCAGTTACAACAGCGGGCGATACAATGAGCAGTTCTTC.

This clonotype was observed at least ten times. The CDR3 sequence: CASKTGSSSYEQYF. CDR3 nucleotides: TGTGCCAGCAAAACGGGGTCCAGCTCCTACGAGCAGTACTTC. This sequence joins TRBV11-2 and TRBJ2-7; TRBD2 is a possible D gene (5 bases). This CDR3 spans 14 amino acids. Trimming shortened V by 7 bases and J by 0 bases, and 13 bases separated the two germline ends. The V gene's germline CDR1 is SGHAT and CDR2 FQNNGV.

The chain is built from TRBV15 and TRBJ1-3; tentative D call: TRBD1 (5 bases). This CDR3 spans 18 amino acids. Per the germline V gene, CDR1 is LNHNV and CDR2 is YYDKDF (reference sequence). V dropped 1 base and J dropped 0 bases, with 16 bases sitting between them. The CDR3 here is CATSRVLGTASSGNTIYF. In DNA form, the CDR3 reads TGTGCCACCAGCAGAGTTTTGGGGACTGCCAGCTCTGGAAACACCATATATTTT.

This clonotype was recorded at least ten times. This rearrangement joins TRBV7-2 to TRBJ1-1; no clear D gene. V shed 5 bases and J shed 1 base, with 8 bases lying between them. Germline CDR1 SGHTA, CDR2 FQGNSA. The CDR3 contains 13 residues. CDR3 bases: TGTGCCAGCAGCACCAAGGGGAACACTGAAGCTTTCTTT. It specifies CASSTKGNTEAFF.

Details on this clonotype: The germline gene is not matched at one end of the junction; a read error may be the cause. The chain couples TRBV6-6 to TRBJ1-5, with D possibly matching TRBD1 (6 bases). This CDR3 comprises 14 residues. Germline CDR1 reads MNHNY; CDR2 reads SVGAGI (reference sequence). This CDR3 is CVSRTEGSNQPQHF. The CDR3 DNA reads TGTGTCAGCAGGACAGAAGGGTCTAATCAGCCCCAGCATTTT.

This clonotype turned up a few times. The J gene is TRBJ2-1, the V gene TRBV20-1, with 9 bases aligning to TRBD2. Germline V CDR1 and CDR2: DFQATT, SNEGSKA (reference sequence). CDR3 length equals 15 residues. V lost 3 bases, J lost 5 bases, and 8 bases stayed unmatched. As DNA, the CDR3 is TGCAGTGCTAGTCGGGCGGGGGGGCACGACAATGAGCAGTTCTTC. Translation gives CSASRAGGHDNEQFF.

This clonotype was counted at least ten times. V and J are TRBV7-2 and TRBJ2-7, with TRBD1 identical over 11 bases. The V and J ends lost 3 bases and 3 bases, in that order; junction bases with no gene match: 4. CDR1 is SGHTA and CDR2 is FQGNSA in the germline V gene. This CDR3 comprises 15 residues. This CDR3 is CASSFTGQGDYEQYF. The DNA of the CDR3 is TGTGCCAGCAGCTTTACGGGACAGGGGGACTACGAGCAGTACTTC.

In its sample, this clonotype was seen many times. This rearrangement joins TRBV12-3 or TRBV12-4 to TRBJ2-3; perhaps TRBD1 as D (6 bases). Trimming removed 5 bases at V and 1 base at J, with 13 bases between. The CDR3 consists of 15 residues. The CDR3 DNA is TGTGCCAGCAGTCCACAGGGTTCTCGCACAGATACGCAGTATTTT. Its translation: CASSPQGSRTDTQYF.

This clonotype was counted a few times. The chain has TRBV10-3 and TRBJ2-5; 7 bases match TRBD1. Judging by the DNA end, TRBJ2-7 fits better; the J call may be wrong. This CDR3 has 17 residues. The germline V gene has CDR1 ENHRY and CDR2 SYGVKD. CDR3 protein: CAISESTGTPVGHEQYF. CDR3 nucleotide sequence: TGTGCCATCAGTGAGTCGACAGGGACGCCCGTAGGCCACGAGCAGTACTTC.

As to this clonotype: A much larger clonotype is one base distant, so this may be a read error. The chain uses TRBV10-2 and TRBJ2-4, with 7 bases lining up with TRBD2. CDR1 is WSHSY, CDR2 SAAADI, per germline. J gave up 13 bases and V 0 bases, and 15 bases lay outside the gene matches. The CDR3 covers 16 residues. The CDR3 nucleotides are TGCGCCAGCAGTGAGTCAGCGTACGGCGGGGGAAATGAGCAGTACTTC. It is translated as CASSESAYGGGNEQYF.

V gene TRBV5-1 combines with J gene TRBJ2-1, with D hard to call. Trimming took off 4 bases at V and 8 bases at J, with 10 bases between the two ends. The germline V gene has CDR1 SGHRS and CDR2 YFSETQ. The CDR3 totals 12 residues. CDR3 bases: TGCGCCAGCAGCGCCAGTATGGATGAGCAGTTCTTC. Translating gives CASSASMDEQFF.

The chain couples TRBV9 to TRBJ1-5; 7 nucleotides agree with TRBD1. The CDR3 has 15 residues. V gave up 4 bases and J gave up 0 bases; unmatched junction bases: 4. Germline lookup yields CDR1 SGDLS and CDR2 YYNGEE. The DNA for the CDR3 is TGTGCCAGCAGCCCCCGGGACAGTAGCAATCAGCCCCAGCATTTT. Protein sequence: CASSPRDSSNQPQHF. The whole variable domain, remainder taken from reference TRBV9 and TRBJ1-5, is DSGVTQTPKHLITATGQRVTLRCSPRSGDLSVYWYQQSLDQGLQFLIQYYNGEERAKGNILERFSAQQFPDLHSELNLSSLELGDSALYFCASSPRDSSNQPQHFGDGTRLSIL.